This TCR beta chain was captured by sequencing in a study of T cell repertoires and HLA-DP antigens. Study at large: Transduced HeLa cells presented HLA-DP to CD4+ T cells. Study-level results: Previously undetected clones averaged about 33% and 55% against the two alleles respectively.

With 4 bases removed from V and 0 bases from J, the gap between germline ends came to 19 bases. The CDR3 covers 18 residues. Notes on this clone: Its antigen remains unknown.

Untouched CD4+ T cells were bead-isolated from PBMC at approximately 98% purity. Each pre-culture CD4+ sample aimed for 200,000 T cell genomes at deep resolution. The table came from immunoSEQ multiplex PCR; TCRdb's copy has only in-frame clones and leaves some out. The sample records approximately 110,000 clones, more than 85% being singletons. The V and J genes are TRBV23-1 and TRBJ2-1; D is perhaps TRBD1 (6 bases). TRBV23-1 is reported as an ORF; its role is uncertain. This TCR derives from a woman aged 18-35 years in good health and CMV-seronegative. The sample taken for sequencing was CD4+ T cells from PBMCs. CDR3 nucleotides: TGCGCCAGCAGTCGGACAGCGTACACCTCAAGCTCCTACAATGAGCAGTTCTTC. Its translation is CASSRTAYTSSSYNEQFF.